This T cell receptor (beta chain) was sequenced during a study of blood T cells in healthy people across ages. Trimming removed 4 bases at V and 7 bases at J, with 8 bases between. Germline assignment: CDR1 MNHEY and CDR2 SMNVEV (reference sequence). This CDR3 is built from 12 residues. PCR was performed a second time for about 7 to 12 cycles using a sample-barcoded 5' primer and a J-beta primer mix. Carrying 12 random nucleotides, a template-switch adaptor labeled each individual cDNA molecule. There were at least 2.5 million CDR3-containing paired-end reads obtained from each sample. TCRdb re-called the 5' RACE reads through MiXCR, storing one row per CDR3 protein. The data show approximately 1,000,000 distinct CDR3 sequences, with around two fifths seen just once and about 12% held by the top ten.

This TCR derives from a man aged 18 to 30 in good health. J is TRBJ2-1 and V is TRBV27; TRBD2 is a possible D gene (6 bases). Input material: blood. CDR3 in DNA: TGTGCCAGCAGTTGGCGGGGAAATGAGCAGTTCTTC. It yields the protein CASSWRGNEQFF.